This T cell receptor beta chain was captured by sequencing in a study of vaccination and CD4 T cells after COVID-19. Only a few counts were recorded for this clonotype. Its antigen is not known. Germline V gene sequence: CDR1 SGHTA, CDR2 FQGTGA. V gave up 2 bases and J gave up 6 bases, with 11 bases separating them. The CDR3 is 14 amino acids. Sequence data for DNA of cultured CD4+ T cells were generated by the Oncomine TCR Beta short-read assay. It was cultured CD4+ T cells from which genomic DNA was extracted. TCRdb passed the PCR reads through MiXCR, listing each CDR3 protein once. The sample lists roughly 10,000 distinct CDR3 sequences, roughly 56% occurring once. Treatment specified: roughly 11-day PBMC culture with coronavirus spike peptide pools or control peptides (ViraFEST assay).

This sequence was found in a human donor who had recovered from COVID-19. Source material: CD4+ T cells from blood, cultured in vitro. The V gene is TRBV7-3, the J gene TRBJ1-5; D is perhaps TRBD1 (5 bases). The CDR3: CASSLGGDGQPQHF. The CDR3 nucleotides are TGTGCCAGCAGCTTAGGGGGGGACGGTCAGCCCCAGCATTTT. The whole variable domain, remainder taken from reference TRBV7-3 and TRBJ1-5, is GAGVSQTPSNKVTEKGKYVELRCDPISGHTALYWYRQSLGQGPEFLIYFQGTGAADDSGLPNDRFFAVRPEGSVSTLKIQRTERGDSAVYLCASSLGGDGQPQHFGDGTRLSIL.